This paragraph covers one TCR beta chain sequence. The antigen is not known. Germline CDR1 reads SGHNT; CDR2 reads YYREEE (reference sequence). This CDR3 comprises 14 residues. The J segment lost 3 bases and the V segment lost 5 bases, leaving 6 bases of the junction unmatched. These data originate in a study of cytomegalovirus exposure and HLA in healthy donors. Overall study context: From donors who were HLA-typed, an early data release held approximately 91 million unique TCRs. Broader study findings: With later analysis, a missense DCLRE1C variant became linked to TCR beta V- and J-gene trimming. Data from an earlier analysis indicated that most TCR beta V segments were productive either about 87% or about 30% of the time. The dataset shows that most TCR sequences were rare, while some public TCRs occurred in many donors.

With 60 Vbeta and 13 Jbeta primers, the PCR was carried out. TCRdb keeps only in-frame clones here, not all; method: immunoSEQ multiplex PCR. The sample consists of about 160,000 clones, about 85% of them appearing once. Sequencing was performed on PBMCs. The rearrangement joins TRBV5-4 to TRBJ2-7, with TRBD1 matching over 9 bases. The origin of this receptor is a man between 18 and 29 years old in good health and CMV-seropositive. CDR3 loop: CASRGDRAIYEQYF. The DNA of the CDR3 is TGTGCCAGCAGAGGGGACAGGGCAATCTACGAGCAGTACTTC.